The 10 T cell receptor beta chains reported below all come from one sample, sequenced in a study of ipilimumab plus nivolumab after autologous stem cell transplantation. The table came from immunoSEQ multiplex PCR; TCRdb's copy has only in-frame clones and leaves some out. This table holds about 43,000 clones, approximately 90% found once. This material consisted of PBMCs, taken in a trial of ipilimumab plus nivolumab as post-transplant consolidation. These receptor sequences come from a male donor with multiple myeloma.

The rearrangement links TRBV5-8 to TRBJ1-2, with D maybe TRBD1 (5 bases). In germline, CDR1 is SGHTS, CDR2 YDEGEE. This CDR3 region has 15 residues. Trimming removed 1 base at V and 2 bases at J, with 12 bases between. Here the CDR3 DNA reads TGTGCCAGCAGCTTGCTTCGGGGGTTGAACTATGGCTACACCTTC. Translation: CASSLLRGLNYGYTF.

The V and J genes are TRBV19 and TRBJ2-2; no clear D. The germline V and J ends were trimmed by 5 bases and 6 bases, with 22 bases remaining between them. The CDR3 runs to 17 residues. The V gene's germline CDR1 is LNHDA and CDR2 SQIVND (reference sequence). This CDR3 is CASSPLNSLLLPGELFF. The CDR3 DNA reads TGTGCCAGTAGTCCTTTAAATTCCCTACTACTTCCCGGGGAGCTGTTTTTT.

The rearrangement uses TRBV5-1 and TRBJ2-1, with D tentatively TRBD2 (5 bases). CDR1 is SGHRS and CDR2 is YFSETQ in the germline V gene. The V end lost 4 bases, the J end lost 3 bases, and 14 bases lay between the germline ends. The CDR3 has 15 residues. The CDR3 nucleotides read TGCGCCAGCAGCGAGAGGACGGGAAGCTACAATGAGCAGTTCTTC. This codes for CASSERTGSYNEQFF.

The rearrangement joins TRBV6-1 to TRBJ2-7, with a possible D match to TRBD2 (5 bases). Germline values: CDR1 MNHNS, CDR2 SASEGT. Trimming removed 5 bases at V and 6 bases at J, with 8 bases between. The CDR3 is made up of 11 amino acids. The CDR3 DNA sequence: TGTGCCAGCAGTTCCGGACTCGAGCAGTACTTC. Protein sequence: CASSSGLEQYF.

The chain links TRBV2 to TRBJ2-7, with TRBD1 as a possible D gene (5 bases). Trimming took off 7 bases at V and 3 bases at J, with 13 bases between the two ends. CDR1 is SNHLY and CDR2 is FYNNEI in the germline V gene. The CDR3 length is 13 residues. This CDR3 is CASKQGIGYEQYF. CDR3 coding DNA: TGTGCCAGCAAGCAGGGAATCGGCTACGAGCAGTACTTC.

Regarding this clone: At one end the junction does not follow the germline gene, possibly because of a read error. The genes are TRBV28 and TRBJ2-1; 13 bases agree with TRBD2. Germline CDR1 is MDHEN and CDR2 is SYDVKM. CDR3 size: 15 residues. CDR3 sequence reads: CASSLWTSGRNEQFF. The CDR3 bases are TGTGCCAGCAGTCTATGGACTAGCGGGAGAAATGAGCAGTTCTTC.

This clone was counted a single time. The rearrangement uses TRBV19 and TRBJ1-4, with a possible D match to TRBD1 (5 bases). Germline loops: CDR1 LNHDA, CDR2 SQIVND (reference sequence). Trimming removed 5 bases at V and 7 bases at J, with 17 bases between. The CDR3 sequence is 15 residues long. The CDR3 DNA is TGTGCCAGTAGTGACCGACAGAGAATCGGTGAAAAACTGTTTTTT. This sequence encodes CASSDRQRIGEKLFF.

The chain combines TRBV28 with TRBJ1-5; D is uncertain. With 5 bases removed from V and 2 bases from J, the gap between germline ends came to 16 bases. The CDR3 is 16 residues long. CDR1 is MDHEN, CDR2 SYDVKM, per germline. CDR3 nucleotides: TGTGCCAGCAGTACTCCCAGGTCTGGAGGCAATCAGCCCCAGCATTTT. This encodes CASSTPRSGGNQPQHF.

The chain combines TRBV7-8 with TRBJ1-2; D remains unclear. Germline V gene lookup returns CDR1 SGHVS and CDR2 FQNEAQ. The CDR3 has 15 amino acids. V was trimmed by 1 base and J by 4 bases, leaving 13 bases between them. The CDR3 DNA is TGTGCCAGCAGCTTAGTTGCCACAACAACCTATGGCTACACCTTC. Its protein product is CASSLVATTTYGYTF. The whole variable domain, remainder taken from reference TRBV7-8 and TRBJ1-2, is GAGVSQSPRYKVAKRGQDVALRCDPISGHVSLFWYQQALGQGPEFLTYFQNEAQLDKSGLPSDRFFAERPEGSVSTLKIQRTQQEDSAVYLCASSLVATTTYGYTFGSGTRLTVV.

J is TRBJ2-3 and V is TRBV10-3; the match to TRBD2 covers 10 bases. Losses at the gene ends were 6 bases for V and 5 bases for J; bases not matched to a gene: 8. The germline V gene encodes CDR1 ENHRY and CDR2 SYGVKD. The CDR3 totals 15 residues. Written as DNA, the CDR3 is TGTGCCATCAGAGCGGGACTAGCGAACCAAGATACGCAGTATTTT. Protein sequence: CAIRAGLANQDTQYF.